The 25 T cell receptor beta chains listed next were all sequenced from one sample in a study of T cells in Graves' hyperthyroidism and ophthalmopathy. Amplified regions were TCR beta CDR3 sequences from RNA transcripts. TCR CDR3 underwent first-round RT-PCR with the HTBI primer set. Via MiXCR, TCRdb re-called the multiplex PCR reads, giving one row per CDR3 protein. The data show a few hundred thousand distinct CDR3 sequences, approximately 13% seen once. The sequenced sample consisted of blood. The origin of the receptors is a woman between 18 and 30 years old with Graves' hyperthyroidism.

This clonotype was observed many times. The chain has TRBV6-2 or TRBV6-3 and TRBJ1-1; no firm D call. The CDR3 sequence is 13 residues long. Germline CDR1 reads MNHEY; CDR2 reads SVGEGT. V was cut by 7 bases and J by 7 bases, with 16 bases left in between. The CDR3 sequence: CASNFLTYGEAFF. The CDR3 DNA is TGTGCCAGCAATTTTCTTACCTATGGTGAAGCTTTCTTT.

This clonotype occurred many times. The chain has TRBV28 and TRBJ1-1; D is undetermined. This CDR3 has 15 amino acids. V was clipped by 6 bases and J by 1 base, with 15 bases between them. Germline V gene sequence: CDR1 MDHEN, CDR2 SYDVKM. For the CDR3, the DNA is TGTGCCAGCAGGGAAGCCTCGGGCGCGAACACTGAAGCTTTCTTT. This sequence encodes CASREASGANTEAFF.

At least ten counts were recorded for this clonotype. J is TRBJ2-1 and V is TRBV7-3, with 15 nucleotides matching TRBD2. Germline assignment: CDR1 SGHTA and CDR2 FQGTGA. Trimming removed 5 bases from V and 9 bases from J; junction bases left unmatched: 2. CDR3 length: 14 amino acids. The CDR3 bases are TGTGCCAGCAGCCAGGGACTAGCGGGAGGTGAGCAGTTCTTC. Amino acid sequence: CASSQGLAGGEQFF.

With respect to this clonotype: A junction end diverges from the germline sequence, so it may reflect a read error. V usage is TRBV5-1 and J usage is TRBJ2-1; possible D gene TRBD2, 5 bases. In germline, CDR1 is SGHRS, CDR2 YFSETQ. This CDR3 comprises 16 residues. CDR3 nucleotide sequence: TGCGCCAGCAGGTTGGGGTTTAGGGAGAACAACAATGAGCAGTTCTTC. This translates into CASRLGFRENNNEQFF.

This clonotype appeared many times. V and J are TRBV5-1 and TRBJ2-6, with D tentatively TRBD1 or TRBD2 (5 bases each). Between the trimmed V and J ends, which lost 0 bases and 9 bases, there was a span of 10 bases. The V gene's germline CDR1 is SGHRS and CDR2 YFSETQ. The CDR3 consists of 14 residues. The CDR3: CASSLGRGGNVLTF. The CDR3 DNA is TGCGCCAGCAGCTTGGGTCGGGGCGGCAACGTCCTGACTTTC. Looking up the rest from reference TRBV5-1 and TRBJ2-6 gives the full variable domain: KAGVTQTPRYLIKTRGQQVTLSCSPISGHRSVSWYQQTPGQGLQFLFEYFSETQRNKGNFPGRFSGRQFSNSRSEMNVSTLELGDSALYLCASSLGRGGNVLTFGAGSRLTVL.

This clonotype was picked up many times. The CDR3 DNA reads as TGTGCCTGGAGTCTTCATCACGGAAGCTCTGGAAACACCATATATTTT. Amino acids: CAWSLHHGSSGNTIYF. The chain combines TRBV30 with TRBJ1-3; D gene ambiguous. Germline V CDR1 and CDR2: GTSNPN, SVGIG (reference sequence). CDR3 length equals 16 residues. The V gene lost 2 bases and the J gene lost 0 bases, with 14 bases spanning the gap.

This clonotype was counted ten times or more. The V and J genes are TRBV7-3 and TRBJ1-1; no reliable D call. Germline V lookup: CDR1 SGHTA, CDR2 FQGTGA. The V end was cut by 2 bases, the J end by 4 bases, with 8 bases between. CDR3 length: 13 residues. The CDR3: CASSLAAGTEAFF. The CDR3 coding sequence is TGTGCCAGCAGCTTAGCTGCGGGCACTGAAGCTTTCTTT.

This clonotype was seen repeatedly, ten times or more. This chain links TRBV13 with TRBJ1-4; D ambiguous. The CDR3 contains 13 residues. V lost 0 bases and J lost 7, with 6 bases in between. Germline assignment: CDR1 PRHDT and CDR2 FYEKMQ (reference sequence). In nucleotides, the CDR3 is TGTGCCAGCAGCTTAGGAGCATCTGAAAAACTGTTTTTT. Residues: CASSLGASEKLFF.

This clonotype was seen repeatedly, ten times or more. V and J are TRBV3-1 and TRBJ1-1; weak D call: TRBD1 (5 bases). Trimming removed 8 bases from V and 6 bases from J, with 16 bases in between. This CDR3 has 13 amino acids. Germline V lookup: CDR1 LGHDT, CDR2 YNNKEL (reference sequence). This CDR3 is CASAFGRESEAFF. Written as DNA, the CDR3 is TGTGCCAGCGCGTTCGGCAGGGAATCTGAAGCTTTCTTT.

This clonotype was observed many times. The rearrangement links TRBV24-1 to TRBJ1-2; 8 bases are shared with TRBD1. The J segment lost 7 bases and the V segment lost 4 bases, leaving 4 bases of the junction unmatched. The germline V gene has CDR1 KGHDR and CDR2 SFDVKD. This CDR3 is built from 13 residues. The CDR3 coding sequence is TGTGCCACCAGTGAGCAGGGGGCGAGTGGCTACACCTTC. Amino acids: CATSEQGASGYTF.

This clonotype showed up many times. The V call is TRBV29-1, the J call TRBJ1-2; unclear D gene. Germline assignment: CDR1 SQVTM and CDR2 ANQGSEA. V was clipped by 4 bases and J by 4 bases, with 7 bases between them. The CDR3 contains 11 residues. The CDR3 loop is CSVGGIYGYTF. DNA for the CDR3: TGCAGCGTTGGGGGTATCTATGGCTACACCTTC.

Comment on this clonotype: This may be a read error: a much more frequent sequence differs by one nucleotide. The chain couples TRBV6-1 to TRBJ2-1; no reliable D call. The J call is in doubt because the DNA end fits TRBJ2-7 better. This CDR3 contains 15 residues. The germline V gene has CDR1 MNHNS and CDR2 SASEGT. CDR3 sequence (DNA): TGTGCCAGCAGCGACTTATTACGCTCCTACAATGAGCAGTACTTC. It yields the protein CASSDLLRSYNEQYF.

This clonotype occurred many times. This rearrangement joins TRBV6-1 to TRBJ2-1; 7 bases are a match to TRBD1. The CDR3 contains 14 residues. Germline V gives CDR1 MNHNS, CDR2 SASEGT. After removal of 4 bases from V and 9 bases from J, the junction contained 9 bases not matched to a gene. The chain's CDR3 is CASSGSARGTEQFF. For the CDR3, the DNA is TGTGCCAGCAGTGGTAGCGCCAGGGGGACTGAGCAGTTCTTC.

The J gene is TRBJ1-1, the V gene TRBV2; D gene ambiguous. The CDR3 is made up of 14 amino acids. Germline values: CDR1 SNHLY, CDR2 FYNNEI. Trimming took off 3 bases at V and 6 bases at J, with 14 bases between the two ends. The CDR3 region has the DNA TGTGCCAGCAGTGATCTAGAGGTAGAGGCTGAAGCTTTCTTT. It is translated as CASSDLEVEAEAFF.

The chain uses TRBV11-2 and TRBJ2-3; D tentatively fits TRBD1 or TRBD2 (5 bases each). Trimming removed 5 bases at V and 6 bases at J, with 21 bases between. This CDR3 is 16 amino acids long. Germline assignment: CDR1 SGHAT and CDR2 FQNNGV. This CDR3 reads CASSPVGEGRTDTQYF. The CDR3 DNA reads as TGTGCCAGCAGCCCGGTGGGGGAAGGCCGAACGGATACGCAGTATTTT. Together with reference TRBV11-2 and TRBJ2-3, the CDR3 gives the full variable domain: EAGVAQSPRYKIIEKRQSVAFWCNPISGHATLYWYQQILGQGPKLLIQFQNNGVVDDSQLPKDRFSAERLKGVDSTLKIQPAKLEDSAVYLCASSPVGEGRTDTQYFGPGTRLTVL.

There are many counts of this clonotype. The chain links TRBV7-2 to TRBJ2-3; 7 nucleotides match TRBD1. V lost 5 bases, J lost 0 bases, and 5 bases stayed unmatched. The germline gives CDR1 SGHTA, CDR2 FQGNSA. The CDR3 totals 15 residues. The CDR3 loop is CASSPQGMSTDTQYF. The CDR3 DNA reads as TGTGCCAGCAGCCCACAGGGGATGAGCACAGATACGCAGTATTTT. Based on the CDR3 plus reference TRBV7-2 and TRBJ2-3, the full variable domain is GAGVSQSPSNKVTEKGKDVELRCDPISGHTALYWYRQSLGQGLEFLIYFQGNSAPDKSGLPSDRFSAERTGGSVSTLTIQRTQQEDSAVYLCASSPQGMSTDTQYFGPGTRLTVL.

This clonotype was seen a few times. V gene TRBV15 combines with J gene TRBJ2-3, with D possibly being TRBD2 (8 bases). Deletions cut 4 bases from V and 2 bases from J, with 25 bases between. CDR3 length equals 19 residues. Germline V gene data show CDR1 as LNHNV and CDR2 as YYDKDF (reference sequence). In DNA form, the CDR3 reads TGTGCCACCAGCACCCCCGGGGGGGCAAAGGGGGCACACACAGATACGCAGTATTTT. This encodes CATSTPGGAKGAHTDTQYF.

The gene calls are TRBV4-1 and TRBJ1-4; 8 bases agree with TRBD1. Per germline, CDR1 MGHRA and CDR2 YSYEKL. The CDR3 length is 15 residues. With V trimmed by 3 bases and J by 4 bases, 4 bases remained unmatched. This chain's CDR3 is CASSHRQGFNEKLFF. CDR3 DNA: TGCGCCAGCAGCCATCGACAGGGGTTTAATGAAAAACTGTTTTTT.

This clonotype appeared a few times. One end of the junction fails to match germline, which may point to a read error. The chain has TRBV10-3 and TRBJ2-7, with no clear D. The V gene's germline CDR1 is ENHRY and CDR2 SYGVKD. The CDR3 length is 13 residues. CDR3: CSIKAADSYEQYF. In DNA form, the CDR3 reads TGTTCCATCAAGGCGGCAGACTCCTACGAGCAGTACTTC.

This clonotype was detected many times. The chain combines TRBV12-3 or TRBV12-4 with TRBJ2-5; 10 positions agree with TRBD1. The CDR3 runs 14 residues. With V trimmed by 6 bases and J by 3 bases, 4 bases remained unmatched. In nucleotides, the CDR3 is TGTGCCAGCAGGATGACAGGGGGCGAAGAGACCCAGTACTTC. Translating it yields CASRMTGGEETQYF.

This clonotype was observed at least ten times. The chain combines TRBV5-1 with TRBJ2-2; TRBD2 is a possible D gene (5 bases). The CDR3 extends over 15 amino acids. The ends were cut back, 4 bases at V and 4 bases at J, with 14 bases in the middle. CDR1 and CDR2 (germline): SGHRS, YFSETQ. The CDR3 protein is CASSTGTTSTGELFF. The CDR3 bases are TGCGCCAGCAGCACCGGCACCACTAGCACCGGGGAGCTGTTTTTT.

At least ten counts were recorded for this clonotype. The chain recombines TRBV6-2 or TRBV6-3 with TRBJ2-7, with 9 bases lining up with TRBD1. Germline loops: CDR1 MNHEY, CDR2 SVGEGT. Trimming at V came to 6 bases and at J to 3 bases, leaving 6 bases not matched to a gene. This CDR3 spans 14 amino acids. The CDR3 DNA is TGTGCCAGCAGGCCGGGACAGGGATACTACGAGCAGTACTTC. Translation: CASRPGQGYYEQYF.

This sequence joins TRBV10-1 and TRBJ2-2, with TRBD2 identical over 11 bases. V shed 7 bases, J shed 6 bases, and the junction held 7 bases outside the gene matches. CDR3 length: 15 amino acids. Germline V lookup: CDR1 WNHNN, CDR2 SYGVQD (reference sequence). CDR3 residues: CASIKGTSGSGELFF. CDR3 sequence (DNA): TGCGCCAGCATAAAAGGGACTAGCGGTTCCGGGGAGCTGTTTTTT.

On this clonotype: A much larger clonotype is one base distant, so this may be a read error. The chain carries TRBV30 and TRBJ2-7; D is unclear. With 0 bases removed from V and 0 bases from J, the gap between germline ends came to 9 bases. This CDR3 is 14 amino acids long. CDR1 GTSNPN and CDR2 SVGIG come from the germline V gene (reference sequence). CDR3: CAWSVASVSYEQYF. In DNA form, the CDR3 reads TGTGCCTGGAGTGTAGCAAGTGTCTCCTACGAGCAGTACTTC. Complete variable domain (other parts from reference TRBV30 and TRBJ2-7): SQTIHQWPATLVQPVGSPLSLECTVEGTSNPNLYWYRQAAGRGLQLLFYSVGIGQISSEVPQNLSASRPQDRQFILSSKKLLLSDSGFYLCAWSVASVSYEQYFGPGTRLTVT.

This clonotype has only a few counts. The genes are TRBV27 and TRBJ2-3; TRBD2 is a possible D gene (6 bases). CDR3 length: 17 residues. Germline loops: CDR1 MNHEY, CDR2 SMNVEV (reference sequence). The V end lost 5 bases, the J end lost 2 bases, and 20 bases lay between the germline ends. Written as DNA, the CDR3 is TGTGCCAGCAGTCTCTTTCAGGCTAGCGCTTACACAGATACGCAGTATTTT. This codes for CASSLFQASAYTDTQYF.